This TCR beta chain was captured in a study of cytomegalovirus exposure and HLA in healthy donors. PCR primers comprised 60 Vbeta and 13 Jbeta primers. This table comes from immunoSEQ multiplex PCR, and its TCRdb copy is limited to in-frame clones, with some not included. The data show 100,000 to 150,000 clones, over 70% seen once. Broader study findings: Most TCRs appeared rarely, but some public TCRs recurred in many donors. The study labeled more than 150 TCR beta chains cytomegalovirus-associated. CMV antigen specificity of three CMV-associated chains was confirmed in vitro.

Trimming took 5 bases from V and 10 from J; bases not matched to a gene: 6. CDR1 MNHNY and CDR2 SVGAGI come from the germline V gene (reference sequence). The CDR3 has 14 amino acids. For this clone: What it binds is not known.

The chain links TRBV6-6 to TRBJ1-6; 9 bases agree with TRBD1. The TCR sequence derives from a female donor in good health and CMV-seronegative. Sample: PBMCs. In DNA form, the CDR3 reads TGTGCCAGCAGTCCCCGGACAGGGGAGTCACCCCTCCACTTT. Its protein is CASSPRTGESPLHF.